This T cell receptor beta chain was obtained from a study of T cell responses to AZD1222 COVID-19 vaccine. The study, taken as a whole, reports: Repertoire sampling occurred only after the peak T cell response.

The study pooled second doses at about 4 or about 12 weeks. The protocol was immunoSEQ multiplex PCR, while the TCRdb copy is restricted to in-frame clones and leaves out a portion. The sample consists of roughly 190,000 clones, approximately 89% of them appearing once. A single count supports this clone. Its antigen is not identified. Per the germline V gene, CDR1 is SGHAT and CDR2 is FQNNGV. The germline V and J ends were trimmed by 3 bases and 4 bases, with 12 bases remaining between them. This CDR3 region has 14 residues. The receptor was derived from an adult who received the AZD1222 COVID-19 vaccine. V and J are TRBV11-2 and TRBJ1-2, with TRBD1 as a possible D gene (5 bases). This material consisted of peripheral blood, taken 28 days after the second AZD1222 dose. In nucleotides, the CDR3 is TGTGCCAGCAGCTTCCGCAGGGTAGGCTATGGCTACACCTTC. It encodes CASSFRRVGYGYTF.